The 26 T cell receptor beta chains below come from one sample, sequenced in a study of blood T cell repertoires in COVID-19. Method: immunoSEQ multiplex PCR; TCRdb's copy keeps in-frame clones and lacks some. Here the sample spans 14,000 or so clones, 75% to 90% being singletons. The sequencing input was peripheral blood. Receptors originate from a human donor in a cohort sampled during active COVID-19.

V gene TRBV5-6 combines with J gene TRBJ2-5; D possibly corresponds to TRBD2 (6 bases). Trimming cost V 3 bases and J 5 bases, with 17 bases left between them. The CDR3 consists of 15 residues. Germline V gene lookup returns CDR1 SGHDT and CDR2 YYEEEE. The CDR3 coding sequence is TGTGCCAGCAGCTGGGGTGGGGGGACCGAGGAGACCCAGTACTTC. Translation: CASSWGGGTEETQYF.

V gene TRBV6-1 combines with J gene TRBJ2-5, with 7 bases aligning to TRBD2. This CDR3 is 14 amino acids long. V trimming: 3 bases; J trimming: 3 bases; junction bases outside the gene matches: 4. Germline CDR1 is MNHNS and CDR2 is SASEGT. Here the CDR3 reads CASSDRAGEETQYF. The CDR3 nucleotides are TGTGCCAGCAGTGATAGGGCGGGAGAAGAGACCCAGTACTTC.

V gene TRBV19 combines with J gene TRBJ2-1; 12 positions agree with TRBD2. Losses at the gene ends were 6 bases for V and 1 base for J; bases not matched to a gene: 1. The CDR3 has 15 amino acids. Germline V gene lookup returns CDR1 LNHDA and CDR2 SQIVND (reference sequence). CDR3 loop: CASRTSGGSYNEQFF. CDR3 nucleotides: TGTGCCAGTAGGACTAGCGGGGGATCCTACAATGAGCAGTTCTTC. Complete variable domain (other parts from reference TRBV19 and TRBJ2-1): DGGITQSPKYLFRKEGQNVTLSCEQNLNHDAMYWYRQDPGQGLRLIYYSQIVNDFQKGDIAEGYSVSREKKESFPLTVTSAQKNPTAFYLCASRTSGGSYNEQFFGPGTRLTVL.

The chain employs TRBV5-1 and TRBJ1-5, with 8 bases lining up with TRBD1. CDR1 is SGHRS and CDR2 is YFSETQ in the germline V gene. The ends lost 2 bases at V and 3 bases at J; junction bases unmatched: 4. The CDR3 totals 15 residues. This chain's CDR3 is CASSLDRGSNQPQHF. CDR3 nucleotide sequence: TGCGCCAGCAGCTTAGACAGGGGTTCCAATCAGCCCCAGCATTTT.

The CDR3 DNA reads as TGTGCCAGCAGCGTAGAACAGCACAATTCACCCCTCCACTTT. This translates into CASSVEQHNSPLHF. The chain combines TRBV9 with TRBJ1-6, with D unclear. The CDR3 contains 14 residues. Germline loops: CDR1 SGDLS, CDR2 YYNGEE. V was shortened by 0 bases and J by 7 bases, with 8 bases between the two germline ends.

J is TRBJ2-3 and V is TRBV12-3 or TRBV12-4; D unresolved. Trimming took off 8 bases at V and 5 bases at J, with 11 bases between the two ends. This CDR3 has 12 amino acids. CDR3 protein: CASASERDTQYF. The CDR3 nucleotides read TGTGCCAGCGCCTCAGAACGAGATACGCAGTATTTT.

The V and J genes are TRBV24-1 and TRBJ2-1; TRBD2 agrees at 7 bases. This CDR3 has 13 residues. V lost 7 bases to trimming and J lost 6 bases; unmatched junction nucleotides: 5. Germline assignment: CDR1 KGHDR and CDR2 SFDVKD. The CDR3 nucleotides read TGTGCCACCAGGGGCGGGAGCCCCAATGAGCAGTTCTTC. It yields the protein CATRGGSPNEQFF.

The V call is TRBV18, the J call TRBJ2-7, with TRBD2 matching over 11 bases. Per germline, CDR1 KGHSH and CDR2 LQKENI. V trimming: 3 bases; J trimming: 4 bases; junction bases outside the gene matches: 5. The CDR3 spans 15 residues. The CDR3 DNA reads TGTGCCAGCTCACCGGGACTAGCGGAACTGTACGAGCAGTACTTC. Protein: CASSPGLAELYEQYF.

The CDR3 loop is CASGSGLAGEETQYF. The CDR3 DNA follows: TGTGCTAGTGGTTCCGGACTAGCGGGAGAAGAGACCCAGTACTTC. This rearrangement joins TRBV12-5 to TRBJ2-5, with TRBD2 matching over 13 bases. CDR1 and CDR2 (germline): LGHNT, FRNRAP. The CDR3 contains 15 residues. After removal of 4 bases from V and 3 bases from J, the junction contained 2 bases not matched to a gene.

This chain uses TRBV27 with TRBJ1-1; a weak D match, TRBD1 (6 bases). The CDR3 covers 13 residues. Germline V gene data show CDR1 as MNHEY and CDR2 as SMNVEV (reference sequence). V was trimmed by 6 bases and J by 3 bases, leaving 11 bases between them. CDR3: CASRSNRDTEAFF. The CDR3 DNA sequence: TGTGCCAGCAGAAGTAACAGGGACACTGAAGCTTTCTTT.

This sequence joins TRBV10-2 and TRBJ2-2, with 9 bases lining up with TRBD1. V shed 5 bases and J 4 bases; nucleotides not matched to a gene: 5. The CDR3 runs to 15 residues. Germline V gives CDR1 WSHSY, CDR2 SAAADI. DNA for the CDR3: TGCGCCAGCAGTTGGACAGGGGAGACCACCGGGGAGCTGTTTTTT. Translating gives CASSWTGETTGELFF.

This clone was recorded once. V usage is TRBV18 and J usage is TRBJ2-1; D gene unclear. CDR3 length: 15 amino acids. CDR1 is KGHSH, CDR2 LQKENI, per germline. V was pared by 3 bases and J by 0 bases, with 9 bases between. CDR3 bases: TGTGCCAGCTCACCTCTGACGGGCTCCTACAATGAGCAGTTCTTC. Its protein is CASSPLTGSYNEQFF.

The sample holds one count of this clone. This sequence joins TRBV6-5 and TRBJ2-7; D possibly corresponds to TRBD1 (7 bases). CDR3 length: 15 residues. V was pared by 7 bases and J by 1 base, with 17 bases between. The germline V gene has CDR1 MNHEY and CDR2 SVGAGI. CDR3 coding DNA: TGTGCCAGCACTCCCCGACAGGGAGGATCCTACGAGCAGTACTTC. Protein sequence: CASTPRQGGSYEQYF.

This clone was observed a handful of times. The chain carries TRBV13 and TRBJ1-5, with a tentative D call TRBD1 (6 bases). Germline V gene sequence: CDR1 PRHDT, CDR2 FYEKMQ (reference sequence). With 1 base removed from V and 4 bases from J, the gap between germline ends came to 8 bases. The CDR3 has 14 amino acids. The CDR3 reads CASSLVGQNQPQHF. The CDR3 DNA is TGTGCCAGCAGCTTAGTGGGACAAAATCAGCCCCAGCATTTT. Complete variable domain (other parts from reference TRBV13 and TRBJ1-5): AAGVIQSPRHLIKEKRETATLKCYPIPRHDTVYWYQQGPGQDPQFLISFYEKMQSDKGSIPDRFSAQQFSDYHSELNMSSLELGDSALYFCASSLVGQNQPQHFGDGTRLSIL.

The rearrangement uses TRBV12-5 and TRBJ2-1, with D tentatively TRBD1 (5 bases). Per the germline V gene, CDR1 is LGHNT and CDR2 is FRNRAP. The CDR3 has 14 residues. The germline V and J ends were trimmed by 1 base and 3 bases, with 7 bases remaining between them. The CDR3, as DNA: TGTGCTAGTGGTTTGGGACAGAACTACAATGAGCAGTTCTTC. Translated: CASGLGQNYNEQFF.

V is TRBV10-2 and J is TRBJ1-2, with TRBD1 matching over 11 bases. Germline V gene lookup returns CDR1 WSHSY and CDR2 SAAADI. The CDR3 has 14 residues. V lost 6 bases and J lost 3; bases outside the gene matches: 3. The CDR3, as DNA: TGCGCCAGCAGCCTGGGACAGGGGGACTATGGCTACACCTTC. It yields the protein CASSLGQGDYGYTF.

This clone was seen once. The chain employs TRBV6-1 and TRBJ2-1; 8 bases fit TRBD1. Germline CDR1 is MNHNS and CDR2 is SASEGT. V lost 2 bases, J lost 7 bases, and 1 base stayed unmatched. CDR3 length: 13 residues. The CDR3 region is CASSEQGANEQFF. The CDR3 bases are TGTGCCAGCAGTGAACAGGGGGCGAATGAGCAGTTCTTC.

The rearrangement links TRBV9 to TRBJ2-7; no reliable D call. V was cut by 1 base and J by 7 bases, with 12 bases left in between. Germline assignment: CDR1 SGDLS and CDR2 YYNGEE. The CDR3 extends over 13 amino acids. DNA for the CDR3: TGTGCCAGCAGCGTACGCGGTATTGGGGAGCAGTACTTC. Residues: CASSVRGIGEQYF.

The V gene is TRBV2, the J gene TRBJ2-3; 7 bases are shared with TRBD1. The CDR3 loop spans 15 amino acids. Germline-derived CDR1 and CDR2 are SNHLY and FYNNEI. J lost 3 bases, V lost 7 bases, and 10 bases had no gene match. The CDR3 region has the DNA TGTGCCAGCAACCGACTGACAGGGACGACAGATACGCAGTATTTT. Translating it yields CASNRLTGTTDTQYF.

This clone has a handful of counts. The chain links TRBV4-2 to TRBJ2-1, with TRBD1 identical over 9 bases. Looked up from germline, CDR1 is LGHNA and CDR2 is YNFKEQ. This CDR3 has 16 amino acids. The J segment lost 4 bases and the V segment lost 4 bases, leaving 8 bases of the junction unmatched. CDR3 loop: CASSPMDRGLYNEQFF. CDR3 nucleotide sequence: TGTGCCAGCAGCCCAATGGACAGGGGACTATACAATGAGCAGTTCTTC.

The rearrangement links TRBV5-6 to TRBJ2-2; a possible D gene is TRBD1 (6 bases). Germline loops: CDR1 SGHDT, CDR2 YYEEEE. The V and J ends lost 2 bases and 2 bases respectively, with 13 bases between them. The CDR3 has 16 residues. This chain's CDR3 is CASSFLGATNTGELFF. Here the CDR3 DNA reads TGTGCCAGCAGCTTCTTGGGGGCGACTAACACCGGGGAGCTGTTTTTT.

The chain employs TRBV30 and TRBJ2-7; D may be TRBD1 (6 bases). The germline V gene has CDR1 GTSNPN and CDR2 SVGIG (reference sequence). V gave up 0 bases and J gave up 6 bases, with 12 bases separating them. The CDR3 loop spans 13 amino acids. The CDR3 bases are TGTGCCTGGAGTGTGTCGGACAGAACCGAGCAGTACTTC. Residues: CAWSVSDRTEQYF.

This clone was counted only a few times. This chain joins TRBV6-2 or TRBV6-3 and TRBJ1-5; D is unclear. Germline-derived CDR1 and CDR2 are MNHEY and SVGEGT. Trimming stripped 6 bases from V and 1 base from J, with 13 bases between. CDR3 length: 15 amino acids. The CDR3 DNA follows: TGTGCCAGCAGCCACGGCCAGGCGAGCAATCAGCCCCAGCATTTT. Its protein product is CASSHGQASNQPQHF.

This clone was observed a single time. The chain is built from TRBV19 and TRBJ2-3; 10 bases map to TRBD2. Germline V gene sequence: CDR1 LNHDA, CDR2 SQIVND (reference sequence). CDR3 size: 15 residues. V lost 6 bases and J lost 1; bases outside the gene matches: 4. This chain's CDR3 is CASRSGTSGTDTQYF. The CDR3 DNA reads TGTGCCAGTAGGTCGGGGACTAGCGGCACAGATACGCAGTATTTT.

A single count supports this clone. This chain links TRBV9 with TRBJ1-6, with TRBD1 matching 7 bases. V dropped 0 bases and J dropped 10; count of bases not matched to a gene: 4. This CDR3 has 14 amino acids. Germline V gives CDR1 SGDLS, CDR2 YYNGEE. This chain's CDR3 is CASSVGQGGSPLHF. The CDR3 nucleotides read TGTGCCAGCAGCGTAGGACAGGGTGGCTCACCCCTCCACTTT.

The sample holds a few counts of this clone. This sequence joins TRBV9 and TRBJ2-3; 9 positions match TRBD2. Germline loops: CDR1 SGDLS, CDR2 YYNGEE. The CDR3 extends over 13 amino acids. Unmatched junction bases numbered 2, after V lost 6 bases and J lost 3 bases. CDR3 coding DNA: TGTGCCAGCAATAGCGGGAGTACAGATACGCAGTATTTT. Translation: CASNSGSTDTQYF.